The sequence of this T cell receptor beta chain was determined in a study of shared clonotypes between healthy human individuals. Study-wide background: The plates for each donor numbered three CD4 naive, three CD4 memory, two CD8 naive and one CD8 memory. Points from the study as a whole: Four donors held about 5% of naive CD4 clonotypes in common. Sampling included only blood; tissue repertoires likely differ.

Germline assignment: CDR1 SGHDT and CDR2 YYEEEE. CDR3 length: 19 residues. The ends lost 4 bases at V and 1 base at J; junction bases unmatched: 17. Profiled with immunoSEQ multiplex PCR; TCRdb holds only in-frame clones, not every one. The sample has roughly 2.5 million clones, more than 90% seen once. Donors included only healthy HIV-negative adults lacking recent acute infections or vaccinations. Note on this clone: Antigen: not known.

The chain recombines TRBV5-6 with TRBJ1-5; 7 bases align to TRBD1. This sequence originates from a man between 18 and 35 years old in good health. The sample comprised naive CD4+ T cells sorted from blood. Subset of the sample: CD45RA+ positively selected. As DNA, the CDR3 is TGTGCCAGCAGCAAACAACAGGGGTCTCTATTTAGGAGCAATCAGCCCCAGCATTTT. It codes for CASSKQQGSLFRSNQPQHF.